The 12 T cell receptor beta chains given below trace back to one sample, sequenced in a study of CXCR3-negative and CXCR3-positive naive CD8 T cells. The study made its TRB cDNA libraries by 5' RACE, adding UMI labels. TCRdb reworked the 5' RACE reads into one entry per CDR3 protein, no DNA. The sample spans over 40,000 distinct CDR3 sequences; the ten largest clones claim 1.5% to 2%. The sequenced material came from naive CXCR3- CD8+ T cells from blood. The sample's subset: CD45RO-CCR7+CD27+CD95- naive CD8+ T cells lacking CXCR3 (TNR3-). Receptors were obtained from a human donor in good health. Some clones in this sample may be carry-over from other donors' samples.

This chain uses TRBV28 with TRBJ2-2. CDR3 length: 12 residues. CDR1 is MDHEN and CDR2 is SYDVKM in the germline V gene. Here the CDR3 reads CASGKDTGELFF.

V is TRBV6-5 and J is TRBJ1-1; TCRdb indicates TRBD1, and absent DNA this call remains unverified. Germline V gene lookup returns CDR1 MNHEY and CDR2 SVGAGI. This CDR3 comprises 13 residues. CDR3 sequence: CASTPLPDTEAFF.

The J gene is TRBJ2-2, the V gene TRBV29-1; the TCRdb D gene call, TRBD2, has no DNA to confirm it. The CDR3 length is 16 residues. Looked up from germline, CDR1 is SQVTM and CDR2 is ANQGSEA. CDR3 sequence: CSVLAGSSANTGELFF.

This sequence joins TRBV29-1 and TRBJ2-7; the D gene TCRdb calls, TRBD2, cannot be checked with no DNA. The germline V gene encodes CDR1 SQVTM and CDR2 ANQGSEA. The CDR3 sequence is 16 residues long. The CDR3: CSVEGGPGARWDEQYF.

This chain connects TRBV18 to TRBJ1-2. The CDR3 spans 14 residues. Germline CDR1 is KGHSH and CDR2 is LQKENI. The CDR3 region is CASSPLDAKYGYTF.

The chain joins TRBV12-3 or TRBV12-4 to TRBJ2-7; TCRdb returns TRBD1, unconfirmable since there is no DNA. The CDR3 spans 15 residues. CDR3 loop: CASSLFQGPTYEQYF.

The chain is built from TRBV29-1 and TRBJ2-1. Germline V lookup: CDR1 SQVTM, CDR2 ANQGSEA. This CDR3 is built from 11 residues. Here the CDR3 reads CSGTSYNEQFF.

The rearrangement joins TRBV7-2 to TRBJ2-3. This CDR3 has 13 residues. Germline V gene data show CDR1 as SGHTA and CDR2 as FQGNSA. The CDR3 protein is CASSFPVADTQYF.

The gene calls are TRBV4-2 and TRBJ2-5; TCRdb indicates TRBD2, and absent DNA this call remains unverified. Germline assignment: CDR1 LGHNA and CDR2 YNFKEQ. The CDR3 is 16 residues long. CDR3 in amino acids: CASSQGGQALQETQYF.

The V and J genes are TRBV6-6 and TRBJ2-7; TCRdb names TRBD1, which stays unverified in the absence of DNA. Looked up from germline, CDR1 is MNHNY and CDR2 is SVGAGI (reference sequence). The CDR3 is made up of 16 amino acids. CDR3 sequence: CASSYPDEVIRYEQYF.

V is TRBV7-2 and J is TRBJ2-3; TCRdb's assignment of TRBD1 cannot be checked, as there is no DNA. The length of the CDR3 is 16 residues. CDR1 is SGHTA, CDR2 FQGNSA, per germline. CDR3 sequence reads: CASSNRDRGTLDTQYF.

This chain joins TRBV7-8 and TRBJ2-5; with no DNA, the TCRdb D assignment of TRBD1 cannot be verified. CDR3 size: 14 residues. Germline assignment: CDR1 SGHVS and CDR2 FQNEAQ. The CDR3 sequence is CASSLGQGQETQYF.